The 21 T cell receptor beta chains in this list originate from one sample, sequenced in a study of blood T cell repertoires in COVID-19. Generated by immunoSEQ multiplex PCR, the TCRdb table keeps only in-frame clones and is missing some. The sample lists 150,000 to 200,000 clones, around 91% occurring once. Sequenced input: PBMCs or T cells enriched from blood (not recorded which). These receptors came from a woman under 30 who had recovered from COVID-19.

The chain is built from TRBV7-9 and TRBJ2-3, with 12 nucleotides matching TRBD2. The CDR3 spans 17 residues. The trim removed 1 base at V and 4 bases at J, leaving 6 bases unmatched. The germline V gene encodes CDR1 SEHNR and CDR2 FQNEAQ (reference sequence). For the CDR3, the DNA is TGTGCCAGCAGCTTAGGGTCCCTAGCGGGAGGGGCAGATACGCAGTATTTT. This translates into CASSLGSLAGGADTQYF.

The chain recombines TRBV2 with TRBJ2-3; a weak D match, TRBD2 (7 bases). The CDR3 sequence is 16 residues long. Per germline, CDR1 SNHLY and CDR2 FYNNEI. The V end was cut by 7 bases, the J end by 3 bases, with 20 bases between. CDR3 DNA: TGTGCCAGCACTCTCGGGGGGCTAGCCCTAACAGATACGCAGTATTTT. It codes for CASTLGGLALTDTQYF. The full variable domain, in which reference TRBV2 and TRBJ2-3 provide the parts outside the CDR3, is EPEVTQTPSHQVTQMGQEVILRCVPISNHLYFYWYRQILGQKVEFLVSFYNNEISEKSEIFDDQFSVERPDGSNFTLKIRSTKLEDSAMYFCASTLGGLALTDTQYFGPGTRLTVL.

J is TRBJ2-1 and V is TRBV29-1; the D gene is possibly TRBD2 (5 bases). Trimming removed 3 bases from V and 6 bases from J, with 21 bases in between. Germline-derived CDR1 and CDR2 are SQVTM and ANQGSEA. The CDR3 extends over 16 amino acids. The CDR3 nucleotides are TGCAGCGTTGAGTTACTAGGTCTCTCGGCGGGCAATGAGCAGTTCTTC. Protein product: CSVELLGLSAGNEQFF.

This clone was picked up a small number of times. The genes are TRBV2 and TRBJ2-5; no clear D gene. The germline V gene encodes CDR1 SNHLY and CDR2 FYNNEI. This CDR3 is 13 amino acids long. Trimming took 6 bases from V and 2 from J, leaving 10 bases between them. CDR3 residues: CASRPYSQETQYF. The CDR3 DNA reads TGTGCCAGCAGACCCTACAGTCAAGAGACCCAGTACTTC. Together with reference TRBV2 and TRBJ2-5, the CDR3 gives the full variable domain: EPEVTQTPSHQVTQMGQEVILRCVPISNHLYFYWYRQILGQKVEFLVSFYNNEISEKSEIFDDQFSVERPDGSNFTLKIRSTKLEDSAMYFCASRPYSQETQYFGPGTRLLVL.

With respect to this clone: The junction and the germline gene differ at one end; a read error may be behind it. In nucleotides, the CDR3 is TGTGCCAGCAGTCAAGCGGAGACCCAGTACTTC. Its translation: CASSQAETQYF. This chain connects TRBV14 to TRBJ2-5; D uncertain. The CDR3 covers 11 residues. CDR1 is SGHDN, CDR2 FVKESK, per germline.

The rearrangement joins TRBV5-4 to TRBJ2-5; D is undetermined. CDR3 size: 13 residues. Germline V gene data show CDR1 as SGHNT and CDR2 as YYREEE (reference sequence). With 1 base removed from V and 1 base from J, the gap between germline ends came to 5 bases. The CDR3 DNA sequence: TGTGCCAGCAGCTTGCTCGGCCAAGAGACCCAGTACTTC. Its translation is CASSLLGQETQYF. Drawing the rest from reference TRBV5-4 and TRBJ2-5, the complete variable domain is ETGVTQSPTHLIKTRGQQVTLRCSSQSGHNTVSWYQQALGQGPQFIFQYYREEENGRGNFPPRFSGLQFPNYSSELNVNALELDDSALYLCASSLLGQETQYFGPGTRLLVL.

V gene TRBV9 combines with J gene TRBJ2-1; 10 nucleotides line up with TRBD2. CDR1 and CDR2 from the germline V gene are SGDLS and YYNGEE. The CDR3 length is 16 residues. V dropped 4 bases and J dropped 2; count of bases not matched to a gene: 6. The CDR3 DNA reads TGTGCCAGCAGCACTTCCGGGACTAGCGCCTACAATGAGCAGTTCTTC. Translated, it gives CASSTSGTSAYNEQFF.

This chain joins TRBV2 and TRBJ1-5, with 7 bases matching TRBD1. The CDR3 is 14 residues long. V lost 8 bases, J lost 4 bases, and 8 bases stayed unmatched. Germline CDR1 reads SNHLY; CDR2 reads FYNNEI. In nucleotides, the CDR3 is TGTGCCAGCGCCGAGACAGGGAGGAATCAGCCCCAGCATTTT. Residues: CASAETGRNQPQHF.

J is TRBJ2-2 and V is TRBV28; D possibly corresponds to TRBD1 (6 bases). The CDR3 covers 14 residues. V was pared by 6 bases and J by 4 bases, with 12 bases between. Germline CDR1 reads MDHEN; CDR2 reads SYDVKM. Here the CDR3 DNA reads TGTGCCAGCAGGACAGGCGAGCTCACCGGGGAGCTGTTTTTT. Translating gives CASRTGELTGELFF.

CDR3 sequence (DNA): TGTGCCAGCAGCTTCCCCGGGGGTGGCTACACCTTC. Its protein is CASSFPGGGYTF. The chain is built from TRBV5-4 and TRBJ1-2, with D perhaps TRBD1 (5 bases). V was cut by 2 bases and J by 7 bases, with 9 bases left in between. The CDR3 has 12 residues. Germline V lookup: CDR1 SGHNT, CDR2 YYREEE (reference sequence).

The rearrangement links TRBV27 to TRBJ2-5, with D perhaps matching TRBD1 (7 bases). Trimming took 5 bases from V and 2 from J, leaving 15 bases between them. Germline assignment: CDR1 MNHEY and CDR2 SMNVEV (reference sequence). This CDR3 has 15 amino acids. The CDR3 coding sequence is TGTGCCAGCAGTCCCTGGCAGGGGGGACAAGAGACCCAGTACTTC. This encodes CASSPWQGGQETQYF.

The V gene is TRBV6-5, the J gene TRBJ2-7; D might be TRBD1 (6 bases). The CDR3 is 11 amino acids. Trimming left V 6 bases short and J 5 bases short, with 8 bases between. Germline values: CDR1 MNHEY, CDR2 SVGAGI. This CDR3 reads CASRKGDEQYF. The CDR3 DNA follows: TGTGCCAGCAGAAAGGGGGACGAGCAGTACTTC.

This clone was observed a single time. The chain combines TRBV5-1 with TRBJ2-1; possibly TRBD1 for D (6 bases). Between the trimmed V and J ends, which lost 4 bases and 0 bases, there was a span of 17 bases. CDR1 and CDR2 (germline): SGHRS, YFSETQ. The CDR3 totals 17 residues. Written as DNA, the CDR3 is TGCGCCAGCAGCCCCACCCCCCAGGGGAGCTCCTACAATGAGCAGTTCTTC. Encoded protein: CASSPTPQGSSYNEQFF. The complete variable domain, with remaining parts taken from reference TRBV5-1 and TRBJ2-1, reads KAGVTQTPRYLIKTRGQQVTLSCSPISGHRSVSWYQQTPGQGLQFLFEYFSETQRNKGNFPGRFSGRQFSNSRSEMNVSTLELGDSALYLCASSPTPQGSSYNEQFFGPGTRLTVL.

V is TRBV6-5 and J is TRBJ1-2, with TRBD1 matching over 7 bases. The V segment lost 7 bases and the J segment 2 bases; nucleotides outside the gene matches: 7. The CDR3 covers 14 residues. Germline V gives CDR1 MNHEY, CDR2 SVGAGI. CDR3 coding DNA: TGTGCCAGCACTCGACAGGGAATAAACTATGGCTACACCTTC. This encodes CASTRQGINYGYTF.

The rearrangement links TRBV4-3 to TRBJ2-1, with a weak D call TRBD1 (5 bases). The V gene's germline CDR1 is LGHNA and CDR2 YSLEER. The CDR3 contains 14 residues. Trimming removed 0 bases from V and 10 bases from J, with 13 bases in between. CDR3 region: CASSQDPWQGEQFF. CDR3 in DNA: TGCGCCAGCAGCCAAGATCCCTGGCAGGGAGAGCAGTTCTTC.

The V call is TRBV7-6, the J call TRBJ2-1, with TRBD2 matching 9 bases. V dropped 1 base and J dropped 6; count of bases not matched to a gene: 7. The CDR3 is 16 amino acids. CDR1 is SGHVS and CDR2 is FNYEAQ in the germline V gene. DNA for the CDR3: TGTGCCAGCAGCTTAGACGGGGCGGGAGGGGGCAATGAGCAGTTCTTC. It yields the protein CASSLDGAGGGNEQFF.

This rearrangement joins TRBV7-9 to TRBJ1-3; 10 nucleotides match TRBD1. The V segment lost 10 bases and the J segment 0 bases; nucleotides outside the gene matches: 9. The CDR3 sequence is 16 residues long. CDR1 and CDR2 (germline): SEHNR, FQNEAQ (reference sequence). The CDR3 region is CATPGQGEISGNTIYF. The DNA of the CDR3 is TGTGCCACCCCCGGACAGGGGGAGATCTCTGGAAACACCATATATTTT.

This clone was counted only a few times. The chain combines TRBV6-5 with TRBJ1-1; D gene unclear. V dropped 2 bases and J dropped 5 bases, with 9 bases sitting between them. Germline CDR1 MNHEY, CDR2 SVGAGI. CDR3 length: 13 amino acids. The CDR3 DNA reads as TGTGCCAGCAGTTACCAAACCGGGACTGAAGCTTTCTTT. As protein: CASSYQTGTEAFF.

The CDR3 nucleotides are TGTGCCATCAGTGACCCCAAGGGGACAGGGTCCTACGAGCAGTACTTC. Translating it yields CAISDPKGTGSYEQYF. The V gene is TRBV10-3, the J gene TRBJ2-7; 9 positions agree with TRBD1. Germline assignment: CDR1 ENHRY and CDR2 SYGVKD. The junction had 7 bases not matched to a gene; V was cut back by 3 bases and J by 1 base. The CDR3 has 16 residues.

This clone was observed a single time. The rearrangement links TRBV27 to TRBJ1-2; possible D gene TRBD1, 6 bases. Trimming stripped 7 bases from V and 7 bases from J, with 16 bases between. The CDR3 loop spans 13 amino acids. CDR1 is MNHEY, CDR2 SMNVEV, per germline (reference sequence). For the CDR3, the DNA is TGTGCCAGCACCGGGACACCCGGAGGTGGCTACACCTTC. Residues: CASTGTPGGGYTF.

The chain combines TRBV2 with TRBJ2-1, with 9 bases fitting TRBD1. V dropped 5 bases and J dropped 4; count of bases not matched to a gene: 6. This CDR3 is built from 15 residues. CDR1 and CDR2 (germline): SNHLY, FYNNEI. The CDR3 nucleotides are TGTGCCAGCAGTTTAACCGGGACAGGGTACAATGAGCAGTTCTTC. Protein: CASSLTGTGYNEQFF.